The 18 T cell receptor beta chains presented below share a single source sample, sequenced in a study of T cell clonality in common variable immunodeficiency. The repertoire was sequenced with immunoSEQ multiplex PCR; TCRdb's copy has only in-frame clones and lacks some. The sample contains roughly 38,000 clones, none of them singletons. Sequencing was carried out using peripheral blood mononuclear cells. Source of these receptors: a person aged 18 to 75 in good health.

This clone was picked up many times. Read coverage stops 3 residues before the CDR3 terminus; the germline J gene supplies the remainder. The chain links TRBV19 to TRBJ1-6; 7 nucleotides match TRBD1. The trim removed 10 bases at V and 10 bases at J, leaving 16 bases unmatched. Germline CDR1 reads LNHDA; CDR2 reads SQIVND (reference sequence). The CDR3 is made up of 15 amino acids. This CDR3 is CATLPERQGPSPLHF. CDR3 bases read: TGTGCCACCTTACCAGAGAGACAGGGTCCCTCACCC.

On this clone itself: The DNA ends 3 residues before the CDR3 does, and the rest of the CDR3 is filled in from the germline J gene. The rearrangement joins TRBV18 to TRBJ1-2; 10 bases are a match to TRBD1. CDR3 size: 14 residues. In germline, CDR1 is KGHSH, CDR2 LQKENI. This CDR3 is CASSEDRGLNEYTF. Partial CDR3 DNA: TGTGCCAGCTCAGAAGACAGGGGGCTGAACGAA.

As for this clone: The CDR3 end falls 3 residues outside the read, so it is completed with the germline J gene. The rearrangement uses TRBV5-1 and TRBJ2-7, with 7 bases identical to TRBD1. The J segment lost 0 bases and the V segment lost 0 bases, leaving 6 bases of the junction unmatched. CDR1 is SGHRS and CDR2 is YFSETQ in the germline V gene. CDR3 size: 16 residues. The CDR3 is CASSLDGRGSSYEQYF. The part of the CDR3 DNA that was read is TGCGCCAGCAGCTTGGACGGCAGGGGGAGCTCCTACGAG.

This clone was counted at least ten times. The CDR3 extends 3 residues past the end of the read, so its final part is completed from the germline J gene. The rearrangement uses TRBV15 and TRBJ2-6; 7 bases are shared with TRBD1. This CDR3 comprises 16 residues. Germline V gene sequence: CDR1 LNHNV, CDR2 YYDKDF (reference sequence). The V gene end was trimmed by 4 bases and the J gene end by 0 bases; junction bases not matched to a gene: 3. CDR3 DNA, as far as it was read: TGTGCCACCAGCACAGACAGGGCCTCTGGGGCCAACGTC. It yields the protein CATSTDRASGANV. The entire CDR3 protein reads CATSTDRASGANVLTF.

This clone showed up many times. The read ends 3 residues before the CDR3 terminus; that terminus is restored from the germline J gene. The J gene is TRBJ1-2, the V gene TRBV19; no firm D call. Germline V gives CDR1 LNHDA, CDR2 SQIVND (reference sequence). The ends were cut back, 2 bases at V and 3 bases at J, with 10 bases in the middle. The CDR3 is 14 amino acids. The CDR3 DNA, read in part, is TGTGCCAGTAGTATACTGTACCAGGACTATGGC. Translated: CASSILYQDYG. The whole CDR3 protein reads CASSILYQDYGYTF. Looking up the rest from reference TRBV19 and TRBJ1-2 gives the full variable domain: DGGITQSPKYLFRKEGQNVTLSCEQNLNHDAMYWYRQDPGQGLRLIYYSQIVNDFQKGDIAEGYSVSREKKESFPLTVTSAQKNPTAFYLCASSILYQDYGYTFGSGTRLTVV.

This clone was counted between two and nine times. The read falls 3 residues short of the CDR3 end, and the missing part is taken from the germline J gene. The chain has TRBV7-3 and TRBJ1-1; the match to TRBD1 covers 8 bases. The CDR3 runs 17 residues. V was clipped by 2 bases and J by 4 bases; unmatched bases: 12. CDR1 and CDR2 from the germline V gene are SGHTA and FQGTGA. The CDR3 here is CASSLGRGPPLSTEAFF. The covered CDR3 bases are TGTGCCAGCAGCTTAGGCAGGGGGCCCCCTCTGAGCACTGAA. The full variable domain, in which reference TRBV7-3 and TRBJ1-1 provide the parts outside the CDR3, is GAGVSQTPSNKVTEKGKYVELRCDPISGHTALYWYRQSLGQGPEFLIYFQGTGAADDSGLPNDRFFAVRPEGSVSTLKIQRTERGDSAVYLCASSLGRGPPLSTEAFFGQGTRLTVV.

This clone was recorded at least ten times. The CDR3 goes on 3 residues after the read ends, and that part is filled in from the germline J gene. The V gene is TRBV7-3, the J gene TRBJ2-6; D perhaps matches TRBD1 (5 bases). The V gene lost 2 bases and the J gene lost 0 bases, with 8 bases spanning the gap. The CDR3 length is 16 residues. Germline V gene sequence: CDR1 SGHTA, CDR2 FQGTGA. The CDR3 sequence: CASSLQGSSGANVLTF. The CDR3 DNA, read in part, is TGTGCCAGCAGCTTACAGGGCAGCTCTGGGGCCAACGTC.

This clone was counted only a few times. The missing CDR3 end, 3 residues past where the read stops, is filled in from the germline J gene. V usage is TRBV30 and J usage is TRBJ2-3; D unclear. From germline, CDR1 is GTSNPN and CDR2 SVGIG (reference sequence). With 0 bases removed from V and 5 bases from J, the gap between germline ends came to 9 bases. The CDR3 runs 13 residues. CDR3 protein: CAWSVQTKDTQYF. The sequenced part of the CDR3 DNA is TGTGCCTGGAGTGTACAAACAAAAGATACG.

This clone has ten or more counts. CDR3 bases read: TGCGCCAGCATCGTGATCAGGGATGCAACTAATGAAAAA. It yields the protein CASIVIRDATNEK. The CDR3, in full, reads CASIVIRDATNEKLFF. The rearrangement links TRBV23-1 to TRBJ1-4; D may be TRBD1 (5 bases). The read is 3 residues too short to cover the CDR3 end, so that end is filled in from the germline J gene. TRBV23-1 is identified as an open reading frame with a role that is uncertain. V lost 7 bases and J 0 bases, leaving 15 bases between the germline ends. The CDR3 consists of 16 residues.

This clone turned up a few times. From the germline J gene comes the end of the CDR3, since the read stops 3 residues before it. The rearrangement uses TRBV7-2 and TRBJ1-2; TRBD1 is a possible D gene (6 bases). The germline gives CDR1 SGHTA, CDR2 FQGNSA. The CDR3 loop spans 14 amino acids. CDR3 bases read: TGTGCCAGCAGCTTGGGCAGGGGCGTCTACGAC. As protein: CASSLGRGVYD. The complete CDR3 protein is CASSLGRGVYDYTF.

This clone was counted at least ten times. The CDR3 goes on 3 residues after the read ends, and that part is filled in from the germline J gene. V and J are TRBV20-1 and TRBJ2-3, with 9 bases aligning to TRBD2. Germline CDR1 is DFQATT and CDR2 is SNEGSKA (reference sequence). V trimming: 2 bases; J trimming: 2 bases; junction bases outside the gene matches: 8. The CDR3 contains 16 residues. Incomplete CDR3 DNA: TGCAGTGCTAGAACTTATAAGCGGGAGGCCACAGATACG. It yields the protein CSARTYKREATDT. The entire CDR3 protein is CSARTYKREATDTQYF.

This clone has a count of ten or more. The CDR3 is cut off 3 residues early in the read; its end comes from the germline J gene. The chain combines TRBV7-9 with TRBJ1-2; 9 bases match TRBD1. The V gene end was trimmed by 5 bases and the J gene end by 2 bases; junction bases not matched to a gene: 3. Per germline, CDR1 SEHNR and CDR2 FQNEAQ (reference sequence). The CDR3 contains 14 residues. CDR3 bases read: TGTGCCAGCAGCCTGGGACAGGGAAACTATGGC. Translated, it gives CASSLGQGNYG. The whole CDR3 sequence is CASSLGQGNYGYTF.

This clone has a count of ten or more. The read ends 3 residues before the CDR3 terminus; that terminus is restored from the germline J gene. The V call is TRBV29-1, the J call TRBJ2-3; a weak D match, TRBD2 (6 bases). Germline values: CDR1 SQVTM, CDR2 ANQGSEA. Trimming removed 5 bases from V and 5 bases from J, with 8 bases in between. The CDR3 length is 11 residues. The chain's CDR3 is CSVNSGDTQYF. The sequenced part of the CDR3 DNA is TGCAGCGTTAATAGCGGAGATACG.

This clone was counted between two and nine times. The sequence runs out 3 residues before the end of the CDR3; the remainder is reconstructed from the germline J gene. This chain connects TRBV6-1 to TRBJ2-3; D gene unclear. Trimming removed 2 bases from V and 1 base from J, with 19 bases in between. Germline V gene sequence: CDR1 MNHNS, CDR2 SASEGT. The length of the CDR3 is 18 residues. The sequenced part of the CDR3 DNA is TGTGCCAGCAGTGAAAAGGCAGGCTCCTCCGGAGGCACAGATACG. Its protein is CASSEKAGSSGGTDT. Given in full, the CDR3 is CASSEKAGSSGGTDTQYF.

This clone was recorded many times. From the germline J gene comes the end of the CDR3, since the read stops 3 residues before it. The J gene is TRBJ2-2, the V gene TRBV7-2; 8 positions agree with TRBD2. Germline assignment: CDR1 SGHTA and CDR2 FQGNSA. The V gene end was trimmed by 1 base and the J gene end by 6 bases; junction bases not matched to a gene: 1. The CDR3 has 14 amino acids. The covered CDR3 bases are TGTGCCAGCAGCTTAGTGCGGGGGGCCGGGGAG. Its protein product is CASSLVRGAGE. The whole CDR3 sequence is CASSLVRGAGELFF.

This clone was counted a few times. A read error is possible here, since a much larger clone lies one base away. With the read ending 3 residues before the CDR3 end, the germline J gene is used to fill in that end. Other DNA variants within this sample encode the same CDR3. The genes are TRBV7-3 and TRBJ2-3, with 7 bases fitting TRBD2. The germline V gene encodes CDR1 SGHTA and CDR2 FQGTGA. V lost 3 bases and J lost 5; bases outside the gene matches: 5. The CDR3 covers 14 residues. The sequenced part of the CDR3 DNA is TGTGCCAGCAGCTTGTCTGCGGGAGAAGATACG. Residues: CASSLSAGEDT. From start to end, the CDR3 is CASSLSAGEDTQYF.

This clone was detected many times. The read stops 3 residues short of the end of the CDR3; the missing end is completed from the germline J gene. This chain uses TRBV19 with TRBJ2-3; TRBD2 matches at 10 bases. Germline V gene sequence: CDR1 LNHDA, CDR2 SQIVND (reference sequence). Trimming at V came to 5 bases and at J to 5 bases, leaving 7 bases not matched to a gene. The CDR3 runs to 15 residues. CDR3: CASSPLAGAGDTQYF. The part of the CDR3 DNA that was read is TGTGCCAGTAGTCCCCTAGCGGGAGCAGGAGATACG.

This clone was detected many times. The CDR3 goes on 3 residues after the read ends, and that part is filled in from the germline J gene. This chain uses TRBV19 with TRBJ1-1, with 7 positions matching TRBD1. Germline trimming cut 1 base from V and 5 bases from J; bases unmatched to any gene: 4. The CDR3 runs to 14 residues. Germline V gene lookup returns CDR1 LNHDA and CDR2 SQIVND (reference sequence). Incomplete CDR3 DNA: TGTGCCAGTAGTATAGTTACAGGGGAAACTGAA. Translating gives CASSIVTGETE. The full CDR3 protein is CASSIVTGETEAFF.